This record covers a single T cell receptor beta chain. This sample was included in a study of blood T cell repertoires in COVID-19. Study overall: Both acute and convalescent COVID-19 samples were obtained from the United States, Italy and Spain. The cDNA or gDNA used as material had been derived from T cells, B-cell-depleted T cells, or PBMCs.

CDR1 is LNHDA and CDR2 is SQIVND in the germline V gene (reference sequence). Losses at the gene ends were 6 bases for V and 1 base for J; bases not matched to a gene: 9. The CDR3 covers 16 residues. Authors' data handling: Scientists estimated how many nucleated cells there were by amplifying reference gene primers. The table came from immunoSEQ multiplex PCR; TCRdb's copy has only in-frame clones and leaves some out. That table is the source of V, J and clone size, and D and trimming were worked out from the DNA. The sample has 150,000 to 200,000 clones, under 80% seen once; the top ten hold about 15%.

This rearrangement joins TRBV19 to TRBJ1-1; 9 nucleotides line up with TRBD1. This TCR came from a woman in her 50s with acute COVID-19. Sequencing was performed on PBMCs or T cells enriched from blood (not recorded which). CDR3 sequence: CASSPQTGGRNTEAFF. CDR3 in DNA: TGTGCCAGTAGCCCACAAACAGGGGGCAGGAACACTGAAGCTTTCTTT.